Listed below are T cell receptor beta chains from one sample, sequenced in a study of Ad26.COV2.S vaccination and SARS-CoV-2 variants. Here immunoSEQ multiplex PCR was the method, and the copy in TCRdb shows in-frame clones only, minus some. Seen here are around 300,000 clones, approximately 86% observed once, and the top ten hold roughly 10%. Sequences were derived from peripheral blood, sampled in a trial of Ad26.COV2.S vaccine versus placebo. These receptor sequences come from a person aged 18-60 years who received the Ad26.COV2.S COVID-19 vaccine or a placebo. CDR3s include the opening cysteine and the closing phenylalanine or tryptophan. Fields, in order: V gene, J gene, D gene, clone size, CDR3 protein, CDR3 DNA. D genes are given only for firm matches. Size tells how often a clone was seen (once, few, many) or the class of an expanded clone, and some rows leave it out.

>TRBV7-9|TRBJ2-1|TRBD2|NA
CASSGTRPSDEQFF
TGTGCCAGCAGCGGGACTAGACCCTCCGATGAGCAGTTCTTC
>TRBV5-6|TRBJ1-1|NA|NA
CASSFRGGGNTEAFF
TGTGCCAGCAGCTTCCGGGGAGGTGGAAACACTGAAGCTTTCTTT
>TRBV4-3|TRBJ2-2|TRBD2|NA
CASSPSTSASANTGELFF
TGCGCCAGCAGCCCCTCGACTAGCGCTTCTGCGAACACCGGGGAGCTGTTTTTT
>TRBV12-3/TRBV12-4|TRBJ1-6|NA|once
CASATGAPLHF
TGTGCCAGCGCGACAGGTGCACCCCTCCACTTT
>TRBV10-3|TRBJ2-1|NA|NA
CATLREPQGYEQFF
TGTGCCACCCTTCGGGAACCACAGGGCTATGAGCAGTTCTTC
>TRBV6-5|TRBJ1-1|NA|few
CASSYPGSTEAFF
TGTGCCAGCAGTTACCCCGGGTCGACTGAAGCTTTCTTT
>TRBV7-2|TRBJ1-1|NA|NA
CASSLGGGTEAFF
TGTGCCAGCAGCTTGGGGGGAGGAACTGAAGCTTTCTTT
>TRBV29-1|TRBJ1-4|NA|NA
CSVGGEKLFF
TGCAGCGTTGGAGGTGAAAAACTGTTTTTT
>TRBV7-2|TRBJ1-5|NA|many
CASSLALGDQPQHF
TGTGCCAGCAGCTTAGCCCTCGGGGATCAGCCCCAGCATTTT
>TRBV7-6|TRBJ2-2|NA|NA
CASSTYRPETGELFF
TGTGCCAGCAGCACATACCGACCAGAAACCGGGGAGCTGTTTTTT
>TRBV7-2|TRBJ1-6|NA|NA
CASSSKTALHF
TGTGCCAGCAGCTCCAAGACGGCACTCCACTTT
>TRBV4-2|TRBJ2-7|TRBD2|NA
CASSPGLDEQYF
TGTGCCAGCAGCCCCGGACTAGACGAGCAGTACTTC
>TRBV9|TRBJ2-7|NA|NA
CASSISGSDYEQYF
TGTGCCAGCAGCATTAGTGGTTCCGATTACGAGCAGTACTTC